One and the same sample provided the 3 T cell receptor beta chains below, sequenced in a study of blood T cells in healthy people across ages. Primed by a sample-barcoded 5' primer and a J-beta primer mix, a second PCR proceeded for roughly 7 to 12 cycles. TCRdb independently ran MiXCR on the 5' RACE reads; one entry per CDR3 protein. The sample carries 650,000 to 700,000 distinct CDR3 sequences, around 32% recorded once. The sample taken for sequencing was blood. The origin of the receptors is a woman aged 80 or over in good health.

The CDR3 here is CASSFPGRQVEQYF. CDR3 bases: TGTGCCAGCAGTTTCCCCGGACGGCAAGTTGAGCAGTACTTC. The chain employs TRBV28 and TRBJ2-7; no reliable D call. The CDR3 covers 14 residues. The V end lost 3 bases, the J end lost 7 bases, and 16 bases lay between the germline ends. CDR1 and CDR2 (germline): MDHEN, SYDVKM.

The V and J genes are TRBV6-5 and TRBJ1-5, with a weak D call TRBD1 (6 bases). Between the trimmed V and J ends, which lost 7 bases and 3 bases, there was a span of 16 bases. This CDR3 contains 15 residues. The germline V gene encodes CDR1 MNHEY and CDR2 SVGAGI. CDR3 sequence reads: CASKDSKRSNQPQHF. CDR3 sequence (DNA): TGTGCCAGCAAGGACAGTAAAAGGTCCAATCAGCCCCAGCATTTT.

This clonotype was detected a few times. The rearrangement links TRBV20-1 to TRBJ1-4, with D hard to call. Germline CDR1 and CDR2: DFQATT and SNEGSKA (reference sequence). CDR3 length equals 14 residues. The ends were cut back, 5 bases at V and 6 bases at J, with 16 bases in the middle. The CDR3 DNA follows: TGCAGTGCTCCGGGGAGGAACCCGCATGAAAAACTGTTTTTT. It is translated as CSAPGRNPHEKLFF.